Here is one T cell receptor (beta chain) with its context. Its antigen is still unknown. Base qualities are not at hand, and no much larger clone is one base apart. V is cut back by 5 bases and J by 4 bases, with 14 bases in the junction unmatched. The CDR3 has 17 amino acids, counting the end cysteine and phenylalanine. Only CDR3 DNA remains: 51 bases, in frame from the first base. The germline V gene encodes CDR1 SGHNT and CDR2 YENEEA. This record belongs to a study of preoperative IRX-2 immunotherapy in early breast cancer (dated by TCRdb to 2018 to 2020). The label giving this sample's treatment or condition can be read as: preoperative locoregional IRX-2 cytokine immunotherapy. The samples were obtained from a phase Ib study that tested preoperative, locoregional IRX-2 cytokine immunotherapy meant to prime immune responses. Patients with early-stage breast cancer who were given IRX-2 before surgery served as donors.

The library was built by means of the immunoSEQ multiplex PCR assay. Held by TCRdb, this immuneACCESS table contains in-frame sequences only and omits some clones. Under half of the omission traces to an unresolved V gene where checked; the cause of the rest is unknown. In this sample the table shows 90,000 to 100,000 clones, 86% of which occur a single time. The top ten constitute about 2.1% of the sample. The receptor chain draws on TRBV11-3 and TRBJ2-5; 9 central nucleotides agree with TRBD2. The material sequenced was tumor tissue, taken after IRX-2 immunotherapy. This clonotype was sampled from a human donor with breast cancer. This receptor has the CDR3 CASSPLGTSLVRETQYF. In nucleotide form, the sequence is TGTGCCAGCAGCCCCCTCGGGACTAGCCTGGTTAGAGAGACCCAGTACTTC.